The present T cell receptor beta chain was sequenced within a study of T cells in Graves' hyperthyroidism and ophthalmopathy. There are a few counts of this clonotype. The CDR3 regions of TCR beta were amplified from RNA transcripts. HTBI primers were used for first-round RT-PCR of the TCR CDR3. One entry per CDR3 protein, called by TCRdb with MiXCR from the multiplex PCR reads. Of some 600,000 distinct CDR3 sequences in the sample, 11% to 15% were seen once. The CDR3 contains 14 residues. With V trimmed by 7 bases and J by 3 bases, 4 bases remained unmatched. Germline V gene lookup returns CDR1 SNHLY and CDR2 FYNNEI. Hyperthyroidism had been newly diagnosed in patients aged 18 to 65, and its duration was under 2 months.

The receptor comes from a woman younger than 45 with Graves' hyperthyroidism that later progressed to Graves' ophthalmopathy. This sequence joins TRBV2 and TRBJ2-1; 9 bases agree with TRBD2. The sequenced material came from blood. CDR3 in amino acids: CASNSGSLYNEQFF. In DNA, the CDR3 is TGTGCCAGCAATAGCGGGAGTCTCTACAATGAGCAGTTCTTC. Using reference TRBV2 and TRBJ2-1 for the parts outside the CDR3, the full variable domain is EPEVTQTPSHQVTQMGQEVILRCVPISNHLYFYWYRQILGQKVEFLVSFYNNEISEKSEIFDDQFSVERPDGSNFTLKIRSTKLEDSAMYFCASNSGSLYNEQFFGPGTRLTVL.